Presented here are 8 T cell receptor beta chains from one specimen sequenced in a study of post-analysis software for immune sequencing data. General study points: Elevated frequency relative to controls characterized several TRBV segments in patients, TRBV5-6, TRBV5-1 and TRBV20-1 among them.

Unique molecular identifiers were carried by the TCR beta cDNA libraries. TCRdb processed the PCR reads anew with MiXCR; each CDR3 protein has one entry. The profile shows some 700,000 distinct CDR3 sequences, 59% of them singletons. No antigen has been identified for these receptors. The sequenced sample was blood. Receptors originate from a girl aged 2 to 9 with multiple sclerosis.

The chain recombines TRBV7-7 with TRBJ1-2, with D possibly matching TRBD1 (6 bases). The CDR3 consists of 16 residues. Trimming left V 5 bases short and J 2 bases short, with 18 bases between. Germline lookup yields CDR1 SSHAT and CDR2 FNYEAQ (reference sequence). The DNA for the CDR3 is TGTGCCAGCAGCAGAGGGGGGAACTCCTACAACTATGGCTACACCTTC. Translation: CASSRGGNSYNYGYTF.

This clonotype appeared a few times. V gene TRBV6-5 combines with J gene TRBJ2-7; D tentatively fits TRBD1 or TRBD2 (5 bases each). Germline V gene sequence: CDR1 MNHEY, CDR2 SVGAGI. The CDR3 runs 15 residues. Trimming took off 0 bases at V and 3 bases at J, with 12 bases between the two ends. The CDR3 sequence: CASSYSRGTVYEQYF. CDR3 nucleotide sequence: TGTGCCAGCAGTTACTCGAGGGGTACGGTCTACGAGCAGTACTTC.

This chain uses TRBV20-1 with TRBJ2-5; D remains unclear. This CDR3 spans 14 amino acids. Deletions cut 1 base from V and 3 bases from J, with 12 bases between. CDR1 is DFQATT and CDR2 is SNEGSKA in the germline V gene (reference sequence). The CDR3 loop is CSARGSGFEETQYF. CDR3 in DNA: TGCAGTGCTAGAGGATCGGGCTTTGAAGAGACCCAGTACTTC.

This clonotype was observed once. The rearrangement uses TRBV20-1 and TRBJ2-3, with 12 bases lining up with TRBD2. The germline V gene has CDR1 DFQATT and CDR2 SNEGSKA (reference sequence). The CDR3 loop spans 15 amino acids. V lost 5 bases, J lost 3 bases, and 6 bases stayed unmatched. The CDR3 DNA reads as TGCAGTGCTTATCTAGCGGGGGGGTTAACAGATACGCAGTATTTT. It is translated as CSAYLAGGLTDTQYF.

The chain recombines TRBV27 with TRBJ1-1; D is uncertain. Germline-derived CDR1 and CDR2 are MNHEY and SMNVEV (reference sequence). The CDR3 extends over 14 amino acids. Trimming took 5 bases from V and 0 from J, leaving 10 bases between them. The CDR3 here is CASSTGLLNTEAFF. DNA of the CDR3: TGTGCCAGCAGTACCGGGCTTCTGAACACTGAAGCTTTCTTT.

The V gene is TRBV20-1, the J gene TRBJ2-1; 7 bases line up with TRBD2. In germline, CDR1 is DFQATT, CDR2 SNEGSKA (reference sequence). V was pared by 8 bases and J by 0 bases, with 10 bases of the junction left unmatched. This CDR3 spans 15 amino acids. CDR3 sequence reads: CSPREGLSSYNEQFF. For the CDR3, the DNA is TGCAGTCCCAGGGAGGGACTGAGCTCCTACAATGAGCAGTTCTTC.

This chain uses TRBV20-1 with TRBJ1-2; weak D call: TRBD1 (5 bases). Germline-derived CDR1 and CDR2 are DFQATT and SNEGSKA (reference sequence). Deletions cut 1 base from V and 2 bases from J, with 17 bases between. The CDR3 sequence is 16 residues long. The chain's CDR3 is CSARGLSRESNYGYTF. In nucleotides, the CDR3 is TGCAGTGCTAGAGGCCTTTCCAGGGAGTCGAACTATGGCTACACCTTC.

CDR3 protein: CASSEEGQGSSPLHF. The DNA for the CDR3 is TGTGCCAGCAGTGAAGAGGGACAGGGAAGTTCACCCCTCCACTTT. This chain joins TRBV6-1 and TRBJ1-6, with TRBD1 matching over 9 bases. CDR1 MNHNS and CDR2 SASEGT come from the germline V gene. With V trimmed by 1 base and J by 9 bases, 4 bases remained unmatched. The CDR3 extends over 15 amino acids.